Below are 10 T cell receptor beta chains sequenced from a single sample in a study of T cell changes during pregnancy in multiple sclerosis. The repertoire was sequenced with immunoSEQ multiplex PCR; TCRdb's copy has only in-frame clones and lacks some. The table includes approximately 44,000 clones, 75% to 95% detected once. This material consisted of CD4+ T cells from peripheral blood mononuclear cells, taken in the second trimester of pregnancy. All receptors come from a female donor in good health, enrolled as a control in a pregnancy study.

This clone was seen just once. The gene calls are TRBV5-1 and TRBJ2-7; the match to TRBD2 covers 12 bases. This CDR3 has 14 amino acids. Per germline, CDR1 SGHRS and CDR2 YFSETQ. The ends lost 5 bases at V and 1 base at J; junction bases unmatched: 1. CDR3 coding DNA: TGCGCCAGCAGTCTAGCGGGAGGGTCCTACGAGCAGTACTTC. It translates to CASSLAGGSYEQYF.

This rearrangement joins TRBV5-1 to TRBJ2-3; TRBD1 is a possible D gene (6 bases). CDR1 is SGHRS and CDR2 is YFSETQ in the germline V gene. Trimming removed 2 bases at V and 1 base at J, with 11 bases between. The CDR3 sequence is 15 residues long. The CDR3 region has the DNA TGCGCCAGCAGCTTCGGCAGGGGAGGCACAGATACGCAGTATTTT. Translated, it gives CASSFGRGGTDTQYF.

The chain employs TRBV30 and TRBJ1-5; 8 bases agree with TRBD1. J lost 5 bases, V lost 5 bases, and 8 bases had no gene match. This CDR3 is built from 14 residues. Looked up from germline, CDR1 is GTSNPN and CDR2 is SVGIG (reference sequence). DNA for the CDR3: TGTGCCTGGGGGCCTCAGGGGGCCGATCAGCCCCAGCATTTT. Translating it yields CAWGPQGADQPQHF. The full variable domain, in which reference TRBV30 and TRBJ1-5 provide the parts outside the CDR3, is SQTIHQWPATLVQPVGSPLSLECTVEGTSNPNLYWYRQAAGRGLQLLFYSVGIGQISSEVPQNLSASRPQDRQFILSSKKLLLSDSGFYLCAWGPQGADQPQHFGDGTRLSIL.

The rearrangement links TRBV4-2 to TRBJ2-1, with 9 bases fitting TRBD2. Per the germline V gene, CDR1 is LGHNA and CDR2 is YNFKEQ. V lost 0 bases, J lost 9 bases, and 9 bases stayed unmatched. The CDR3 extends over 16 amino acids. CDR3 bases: TGTGCCAGCAGCCAAGATCGGGGACTAGCTTCTTCTGAGCAGTTCTTC. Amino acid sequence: CASSQDRGLASSEQFF.

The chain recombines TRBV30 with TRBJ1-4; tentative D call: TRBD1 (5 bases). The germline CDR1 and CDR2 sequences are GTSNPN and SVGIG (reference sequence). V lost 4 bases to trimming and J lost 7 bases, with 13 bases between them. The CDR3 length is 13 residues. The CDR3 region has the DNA TGTGCCTGGAATCGGGGGGTAACTGAAAAACTGTTTTTT. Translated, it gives CAWNRGVTEKLFF.

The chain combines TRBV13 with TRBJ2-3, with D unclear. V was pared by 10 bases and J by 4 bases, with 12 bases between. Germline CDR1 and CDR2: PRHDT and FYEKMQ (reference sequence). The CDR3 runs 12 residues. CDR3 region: CANLLRADTQYF. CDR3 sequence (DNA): TGTGCCAACCTACTTCGAGCAGATACGCAGTATTTT.

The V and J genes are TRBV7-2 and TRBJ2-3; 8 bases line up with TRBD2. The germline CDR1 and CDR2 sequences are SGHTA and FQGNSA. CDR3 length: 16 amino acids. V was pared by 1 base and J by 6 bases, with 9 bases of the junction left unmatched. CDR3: CASSLGLAGGRDTQYF. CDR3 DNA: TGTGCCAGCAGCTTAGGCTTGGCGGGAGGACGGGATACGCAGTATTTT.

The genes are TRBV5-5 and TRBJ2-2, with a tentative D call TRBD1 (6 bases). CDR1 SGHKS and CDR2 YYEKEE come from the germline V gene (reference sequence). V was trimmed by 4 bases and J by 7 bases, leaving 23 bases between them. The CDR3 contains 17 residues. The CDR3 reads CASSSGQLKGVGGELFF. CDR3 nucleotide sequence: TGTGCCAGCAGCAGCGGACAGTTAAAGGGCGTCGGCGGGGAGCTGTTTTTT.

The CDR3 loop reads CATQGGVWRTDTQYF. The CDR3 DNA follows: TGTGCCACCCAAGGCGGCGTATGGCGCACAGATACGCAGTATTTT. This sequence joins TRBV6-1 and TRBJ2-3, with D unresolved. Germline V lookup: CDR1 MNHNS, CDR2 SASEGT. The CDR3 extends over 15 amino acids. V was clipped by 10 bases and J by 1 base, with 18 bases between them.

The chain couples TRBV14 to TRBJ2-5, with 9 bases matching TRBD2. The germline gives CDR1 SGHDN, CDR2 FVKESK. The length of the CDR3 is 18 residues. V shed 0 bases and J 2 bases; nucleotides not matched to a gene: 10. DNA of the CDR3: TGTGCCAGCAGCCAAGAAGGAAGGACTAGCGTGGGTCAAGAGACCCAGTACTTC. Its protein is CASSQEGRTSVGQETQYF.